Detailed here is one T cell receptor beta chain. The data belong to a study of blood T cell repertoires in COVID-19. Across roughly 25 US areas, participants ranged in age from about 18 to 100 years. The repertoire was sequenced with immunoSEQ multiplex PCR; TCRdb's copy has only in-frame clones and lacks some. The top ten hold around 4% of the sample, which has approximately 250,000 clones, approximately 90% seen once. The CDR3 length is 16 residues. Trimming removed 2 bases from V and 0 bases from J; junction bases left unmatched: 6. Germline CDR1 is MNHEY and CDR2 is SVGEGT. This receptor was obtained from a woman under 40 who had recovered from COVID-19. What was sequenced was PBMCs or T cells enriched from blood (not recorded which). This chain connects TRBV6-2 or TRBV6-3 to TRBJ2-5; 7 nucleotides match TRBD2. The CDR3, as DNA: TGTGCCAGCAGTTACGTTCGGGGGGAGTACCAAGAGACCCAGTACTTC. It encodes CASSYVRGEYQETQYF.